This T cell receptor (beta chain) was documented in a study of blood T cells in healthy people across ages. Study-wide points: Those diversity estimates obtained from one million T cells were thought to be underestimates.

With regard to this clonotype: Its antigen remains unknown. A much bigger clone sits one base away, suggesting this may be a read error.

The second PCR ran about 6 to 11 cycles with a sample-barcoded 5' primer and J-beta primers. MiXCR was run by TCRdb on the 5' RACE reads, yielding one entry per CDR3 protein. The table has nearly 1 million distinct CDR3 sequences, roughly 50% seen once; the top ten hold roughly 23%. The sequencing input was blood. This clonotype originated in an older woman in good health.

The CDR3, as DNA: TGTGCCAGCGCACTCAGGACTAGCTCCCCCTACAAGCAGTACTTC. Translation: CASALRTSSPYKQYF. V and J are TRBV3-1 and TRBJ2-7, with 8 bases identical to TRBD2. The CDR3 is 15 residues long. CDR1 LGHDT and CDR2 YNNKEL come from the germline V gene (reference sequence).